One and the same sample provided the 28 T cell receptor beta chains below, sequenced in a study of blood T cell repertoires in COVID-19. The assay was immunoSEQ multiplex PCR, and TCRdb's table has in-frame clones only and misses some. The data show approximately 64,000 clones, approximately 90% seen once. The sequencing sample was made of PBMCs or T cells enriched from blood (not recorded which). These receptors came from a woman between 40 and 55 years old who had recovered from COVID-19.

This clone was seen only once. The chain uses TRBV19 and TRBJ2-7; perhaps TRBD1 as D (7 bases). The CDR3 is made up of 15 amino acids. V lost 3 bases and J lost 2, with 14 bases in between. From germline, CDR1 is LNHDA and CDR2 SQIVND (reference sequence). The DNA of the CDR3 is TGTGCCAGTAGTATTTCGGGAGACAGGGCCTACGAGCAGTACTTC. Protein product: CASSISGDRAYEQYF.

This chain's CDR3 is CATSRDFRTGELFF. The CDR3 nucleotides read TGTGCCACCAGCAGAGATTTTCGCACCGGGGAGCTGTTTTTT. This chain connects TRBV15 to TRBJ2-2; no reliable D call. The CDR3 spans 14 residues. Trimming removed 0 bases from V and 4 bases from J, with 6 bases in between. CDR1 and CDR2 from the germline V gene are LNHNV and YYDKDF (reference sequence).

The V gene is TRBV5-1, the J gene TRBJ1-1, with 9 bases matching TRBD1. This CDR3 has 16 residues. V dropped 0 bases and J dropped 2; count of bases not matched to a gene: 5. Germline CDR1 is SGHRS and CDR2 is YFSETQ. The CDR3 region has the DNA TGCGCCAGCAGCTTGGCAGGGACAGGGACTAACACTGAAGCTTTCTTT. Translation gives CASSLAGTGTNTEAFF.

The V and J genes are TRBV3-1 (or the pseudogene TRBV3-2) and TRBJ2-5; 8 bases match TRBD2. V was clipped by 0 bases and J by 4 bases; unmatched bases: 7. Germline CDR1 is LGHDT and CDR2 is YNNKEL (reference sequence). CDR3 length equals 16 residues. The CDR3: CASSQERIAGRETQYF. The CDR3 nucleotides are TGTGCCAGCAGCCAAGAACGGATAGCGGGGCGAGAGACCCAGTACTTC.

The J gene is TRBJ2-5, the V gene TRBV4-1; 10 nucleotides match TRBD2. The CDR3 consists of 17 residues. Germline CDR1 and CDR2: MGHRA and YSYEKL. V lost 4 bases, J lost 1 base, and 9 bases stayed unmatched. The CDR3 region has the DNA TGCGCCAGCAGCCCCTCCCTCAGCGGGGGGGTCCAAGAGACCCAGTACTTC. Translating gives CASSPSLSGGVQETQYF.

The rearrangement links TRBV6-4 to TRBJ1-1, with D maybe TRBD1 (5 bases). CDR1 and CDR2 (germline): MRHNA, SNTAGT. The CDR3 has 13 residues. Deletions cut 3 bases from V and 2 bases from J, with 7 bases between. CDR3 loop: CASSEGDNTEAFF. The CDR3 DNA reads as TGTGCCAGCAGTGAAGGGGATAACACTGAAGCTTTCTTT.

CDR3 sequence: CASSPRAGHGAFF. The CDR3 nucleotides are TGTGCCAGTAGTCCCCGGGCAGGGCATGGGGCTTTCTTT. The gene calls are TRBV19 and TRBJ1-1; TRBD1 is a possible D gene (5 bases). The CDR3 is made up of 13 amino acids. Trimming pared 5 bases from V and 11 bases from J, leaving 18 bases between. Germline loops: CDR1 LNHDA, CDR2 SQIVND (reference sequence).

The chain has TRBV5-1 and TRBJ2-7; TRBD1 is a possible D gene (6 bases). Germline V gene sequence: CDR1 SGHRS, CDR2 YFSETQ. CDR3 length: 14 residues. Trimming pared 4 bases from V and 7 bases from J, leaving 18 bases between. CDR3 region: CASSTQGEMGEQYF. The CDR3 coding sequence is TGCGCCAGCAGCACACAGGGAGAAATGGGGGAGCAGTACTTC.

V is TRBV6-5 and J is TRBJ1-2; D is unclear. The CDR3 runs to 12 residues. Germline CDR1 reads MNHEY; CDR2 reads SVGAGI. The V end was cut by 6 bases, the J end by 7 bases, with 12 bases between. CDR3 DNA sequence: TGTGCCAGCAGGTCCTCAGTAACTGGCTACACCTTC. Protein sequence: CASRSSVTGYTF.

This chain connects TRBV19 to TRBJ1-2, with 8 bases that match TRBD1. Trimming took 2 bases from V and 4 from J; bases not matched to a gene: 9. This CDR3 has 16 amino acids. The germline V gene has CDR1 LNHDA and CDR2 SQIVND (reference sequence). The CDR3 loop reads CASSISRGQSSYGYTF. CDR3 DNA sequence: TGTGCCAGTAGTATAAGCAGGGGGCAATCAAGCTATGGCTACACCTTC. Looking up the rest from reference TRBV19 and TRBJ1-2 gives the full variable domain: DGGITQSPKYLFRKEGQNVTLSCEQNLNHDAMYWYRQDPGQGLRLIYYSQIVNDFQKGDIAEGYSVSREKKESFPLTVTSAQKNPTAFYLCASSISRGQSSYGYTFGSGTRLTVV.

The genes are TRBV5-4 and TRBJ1-4; no firm D call. The CDR3 spans 16 residues. V was trimmed by 4 bases and J by 5 bases, leaving 18 bases between them. CDR1 SGHNT and CDR2 YYREEE come from the germline V gene (reference sequence). The CDR3 protein is CASSSSGGNRNEKLFF. Written as DNA, the CDR3 is TGTGCCAGCAGCAGCTCTGGAGGGAACCGGAATGAAAAACTGTTTTTT.

The rearrangement links TRBV5-1 to TRBJ2-2, with 7 bases aligning to TRBD1. This CDR3 contains 14 residues. The junction had 2 bases not matched to a gene; V was cut back by 1 base and J by 5 bases. Germline-derived CDR1 and CDR2 are SGHRS and YFSETQ. The CDR3 here is CASSLRQGTGELFF. Written as DNA, the CDR3 is TGCGCCAGCAGCTTGCGACAGGGTACCGGGGAGCTGTTTTTT.

V and J are TRBV7-3 and TRBJ2-5, with 12 bases fitting TRBD2. V lost 6 bases and J lost 5; bases outside the gene matches: 19. Germline V lookup: CDR1 SGHTA, CDR2 FQGTGA. The CDR3 runs to 19 residues. CDR3 bases: TGTGCCAGCAGACCCACCGGGACTAGCGGGCTGCAGGTGGGTGAGACCCAGTACTTC. Translated: CASRPTGTSGLQVGETQYF.

The chain has TRBV5-1 and TRBJ2-1; a possible D gene is TRBD1 (6 bases). The V gene lost 5 bases and the J gene lost 7 bases, with 13 bases spanning the gap. The CDR3 length is 13 residues. The germline gives CDR1 SGHRS, CDR2 YFSETQ. As DNA, the CDR3 is TGCGCCAGCAGTCCGGGGCAGGGGAATGAGCAGTTCTTC. Protein: CASSPGQGNEQFF.

The V gene is TRBV13, the J gene TRBJ1-3; no definite D call. Per the germline V gene, CDR1 is PRHDT and CDR2 is FYEKMQ (reference sequence). This CDR3 is built from 12 residues. The germline V and J ends were trimmed by 5 bases and 7 bases, with 9 bases remaining between them. The CDR3 DNA sequence: TGTGCCAGCAGCCTCGCGGCTAACACCATATATTTT. Translation gives CASSLAANTIYF.

The V gene is TRBV6-5, the J gene TRBJ1-3; D may be TRBD1 (5 bases). From germline, CDR1 is MNHEY and CDR2 SVGAGI. The CDR3 has 15 residues. The ends were cut back, 7 bases at V and 0 bases at J, with 13 bases in the middle. DNA for the CDR3: TGTGCCAGCACTCCGGCGGGGGTCTCTGGAAACACCATATATTTT. Translation: CASTPAGVSGNTIYF.

The chain employs TRBV6-5 and TRBJ1-1; D unclear. Trimming left V 0 bases short and J 11 bases short, with 19 bases between. Germline values: CDR1 MNHEY, CDR2 SVGAGI. This CDR3 contains 15 residues. The CDR3 coding sequence is TGTGCCAGCAGTTACTCGGTCGAGGTCCCTTTGGCGGCTTTCTTT. It encodes CASSYSVEVPLAAFF.

The rearrangement links TRBV5-1 to TRBJ1-6, with 9 bases identical to TRBD1. This CDR3 spans 16 amino acids. The germline V gene has CDR1 SGHRS and CDR2 YFSETQ. J was trimmed by 9 bases and V by 5 bases; bases with no gene match: 12. The CDR3 sequence is CASSYDGTGKSSPLHF. The CDR3 DNA reads as TGCGCCAGCAGTTATGACGGGACAGGGAAAAGTTCACCCCTCCACTTT.

This chain connects TRBV4-1 to TRBJ1-1; D is perhaps TRBD1 (5 bases). The CDR3 is made up of 18 amino acids. Germline V CDR1 and CDR2: MGHRA, YSYEKL. Trimming took off 1 base at V and 1 base at J, with 19 bases between the two ends. As DNA, the CDR3 is TGCGCCAGCAGCCAAGGGGGGATTTTCCGGGGGGAGAACACTGAAGCTTTCTTT. Its protein product is CASSQGGIFRGENTEAFF.

In nucleotides, the CDR3 is TGCAGCGCCCAGTGGGGAGGTCAGCCCCAGCATTTT. Protein sequence: CSAQWGGQPQHF. The V and J genes are TRBV29-1 and TRBJ1-5; D gene ambiguous. Trimming stripped 7 bases from V and 6 bases from J, with 13 bases between. This CDR3 comprises 12 residues. Germline V gives CDR1 SQVTM, CDR2 ANQGSEA.

This chain connects TRBV10-1 to TRBJ2-1, with D hard to call. This CDR3 spans 14 amino acids. V lost 10 bases and J 6 bases, leaving 19 bases between the germline ends. Germline values: CDR1 WNHNN, CDR2 SYGVQD (reference sequence). Here the CDR3 reads CATRPVGPTNEQFF. CDR3 bases: TGCGCCACCCGGCCTGTGGGCCCTACCAATGAGCAGTTCTTC.

The chain joins TRBV5-6 to TRBJ1-6; D call uncertain. Germline-derived CDR1 and CDR2 are SGHDT and YYEEEE. V was trimmed by 2 bases and J by 5 bases, leaving 8 bases between them. CDR3 length equals 14 residues. CDR3 protein: CASSLRVHNSPLHF. CDR3 DNA: TGTGCCAGCAGCTTACGGGTCCATAATTCACCCCTCCACTTT.

The chain uses TRBV29-1 and TRBJ1-1, with TRBD1 matching 8 bases. The CDR3 contains 13 residues. Germline V gene sequence: CDR1 SQVTM, CDR2 ANQGSEA. The V and J ends lost 3 bases and 7 bases, in that order; junction bases with no gene match: 7. CDR3 sequence reads: CSVESTGEGEAFF. CDR3 in DNA: TGCAGCGTTGAGTCGACAGGGGAGGGTGAAGCTTTCTTT.

The rearrangement uses TRBV7-6 and TRBJ1-4; D is uncertain. The CDR3 length is 15 residues. The V end was cut by 5 bases, the J end by 7 bases, with 17 bases between. Germline V lookup: CDR1 SGHVS, CDR2 FNYEAQ. The CDR3, as DNA: TGTGCCAGCAGCCCTACGGCGGGGTCGAGTGAAAAACTGTTTTTT. Its translation: CASSPTAGSSEKLFF.

A few counts support this clone. The chain has TRBV6-6 and TRBJ2-7, with TRBD1 matching 7 bases. V lost 0 bases, J lost 2 bases, and 1 base stayed unmatched. The CDR3 is 14 amino acids. Germline CDR1 is MNHNY and CDR2 is SVGAGI (reference sequence). The CDR3 DNA is TGTGCCAGCAGTTACTCAAGGGGGCCCTACGAGCAGTACTTC. Translating it yields CASSYSRGPYEQYF.

The rearrangement uses TRBV27 and TRBJ1-1, with 7 positions matching TRBD1. CDR3 length: 14 residues. Germline trimming cut 3 bases from V and 11 bases from J; bases unmatched to any gene: 12. The germline gives CDR1 MNHEY, CDR2 SMNVEV (reference sequence). The CDR3 nucleotides are TGTGCCAGCAGTTTCGGGAGACAGGGTCGAGAGGCTTTCTTT. Translated, it gives CASSFGRQGREAFF.

The chain recombines TRBV4-1 with TRBJ2-3; 10 bases align to TRBD2. Germline trimming cut 4 bases from V and 3 bases from J; bases unmatched to any gene: 10. The germline CDR1 and CDR2 sequences are MGHRA and YSYEKL. The CDR3 contains 17 residues. CDR3 sequence (DNA): TGCGCCAGCAGCCTAAGCGGCCAGCGGGGGGGGACAGATACGCAGTATTTT. Protein product: CASSLSGQRGGTDTQYF.

This clone was picked up a small number of times. The V call is TRBV6-2 or TRBV6-3, the J call TRBJ1-6, with 8 bases lining up with TRBD1. CDR1 is MNHEY and CDR2 is SVGEGT in the germline V gene. V shed 3 bases, J shed 0 bases, and the junction held 7 bases outside the gene matches. The CDR3 is 18 residues long. CDR3 sequence (DNA): TGTGCCAGCAGTTATGTGACAGGGGAGGTCTCCTATAATTCACCCCTCCACTTT. As protein: CASSYVTGEVSYNSPLHF.